The rows below give T cell receptor beta chains drawn from one sample of a study of OX40 agonist ivuxolimab in advanced cancers. Data came from immunoSEQ multiplex PCR; TCRdb stores just in-frame clones and leaves some out. The repertoire holds 36,000 or so clones, with around 82% as singletons. This specimen consisted of CD4+ or CD8+ T cells sorted from blood, obtained in a trial of the OX40 agonist ivuxolimab. The receptor source for this set is an adult with an advanced solid tumor such as melanoma, head and neck, liver or kidney cancer. Each CDR3 is given with its conserved first and last residue. D genes are given only for firm matches.

TRBV27 - CASSPRSGGHYYGYTF
TRBV28 TRBD1 CASSSDRGRSTDTQYF
TRBV11-2 - CASSPEGFQASEQYF
TRBV12-5 TRBD2 CASGLVVLAGGTPDTQYF
TRBV11-2 TRBD1 CASSWGTGNEKLFF
TRBV9 - CASSTHSGGDLGEQFF
TRBV4-1 - CASSQVATDTQYF
TRBV2 - CASSVWQYNSPLHF
TRBV5-6 TRBD1 CASSSYRGLPYEQYF
TRBV5-5 TRBD1 CASSKATGDFLNTEAFF
TRBV6-5 - CASSTGTTYEQYF
TRBV12-2 - CASLGLYTDTQYF
TRBV9 TRBD1 CASSDQGDTDTQYF
TRBV5-5 - CASSLLPDLLDTEAFF
TRBV2 TRBD1 CASSKGRGLHGTEAFF
TRBV28 TRBD2 CASSSGDIAGTRPYEQYF
TRBV6-6 - CASSYLQLWGNEKLFF
TRBV5-4 - CASSRQSRSYEQYF
TRBV10-3 - CAAAGQGSEKLFF
TRBV10-3 - CAISELDGSNEKLFF
TRBV6-5 - CASSYSSANTEAFF
TRBV9 TRBD2 CASSVAGGDYNEQFF
TRBV4-3 - CASSPGLYYSNQPQHF
TRBV4-3 TRBD1 CASSQDSAGGNYGYTF
TRBV5-4 - CASSLNLGSLFYGYTF
TRBV7-9 TRBD1 CASSPRQGTGNTIYF
TRBV28 TRBD2 CASSLLAGGDYEQYF
TRBV4-1 - CASSQDSSLAYGGYTF
TRBV27 - CASSLQGSNQPQHF
TRBV28 - CASSPELGINQPQHF
TRBV23-1 TRBD2 CAGQSGGLQETQYF
TRBV28 - CASSPQLGGHRETQYF
TRBV28 - CASSPPGNFGSKNIQYF
TRBV5-3 - CARSLAVKRVTQYF
TRBV2 TRBD2 CASTPSGETTDTQYF
TRBV4-2 - CASSNPGLSAYEQYF